The text below deals with one TCR beta chain. The target antigen is unknown. The data stem from a study of brain T cells in children with intractable seizures. Study-level results: Absence of clones before surgery may stem from lower sequencing depth.

Sample time point: blood from clinic visit 5 months post-surgery; TSC patient then seizure free. The germline V gene encodes CDR1 SNHLY and CDR2 FYNNEI. The trim removed 8 bases at V and 6 bases at J, leaving 3 bases unmatched. The CDR3 length is 12 residues. Sequenced by immunoSEQ multiplex PCR; TCRdb stores in-frame clones only, minus some. The repertoire holds hundreds of thousands of clones, with 93% as singletons. Sequencing was performed on peripheral blood, taken about 5 months after surgery. V gene TRBV2 combines with J gene TRBJ2-2, with 7 positions matching TRBD1. The clonotype originates from a boy younger than two with tuberous sclerosis and intractable seizures. The CDR3, as DNA: TGTGCCAGCTCTGGGACAGCCGGGGAGCTGTTTTTT. This translates into CASSGTAGELFF.